Detailed here is one TCR beta chain. The sample originates from a study of CD8 T cells in Susac syndrome. The sequenced target, TCR beta, came from blood CD8+ and CD4+ T cells. The study used treatment-naive patients who had stable or active relapsing-remitting disease as multiple sclerosis controls. Through negative isolation, CD4+ and CD8+ T cells were obtained, while TEMRA cells were enriched using FACS. Reverse transcription used 0.5 to 1 ug RNA and random hexamers. The TCR beta CDR3 was amplified by immunoSEQ multiplex PCR across 54 Vbeta, 13 Jbeta. TCRdb analysed the immunoSEQ multiplex PCR reads with MiXCR anew, one entry per CDR3 protein. This table holds a few hundred thousand distinct CDR3 sequences, 85% found once. With V trimmed by 4 bases and J by 6 bases, 11 bases remained unmatched. CDR1 is SGHVS, CDR2 FNYEAQ, per germline. The CDR3 contains 16 residues.

The source of this sequence is a human donor with multiple sclerosis. The gene calls are TRBV7-6 and TRBJ2-2; the match to TRBD2 covers 7 bases. The specimen was CD8+ T cells from PBMCs. The CDR3: CASSSSTSPPAGELFF. The CDR3 DNA sequence: TGTGCCAGCAGCTCTTCGACTAGCCCACCGGCCGGGGAGCTGTTTTTT.